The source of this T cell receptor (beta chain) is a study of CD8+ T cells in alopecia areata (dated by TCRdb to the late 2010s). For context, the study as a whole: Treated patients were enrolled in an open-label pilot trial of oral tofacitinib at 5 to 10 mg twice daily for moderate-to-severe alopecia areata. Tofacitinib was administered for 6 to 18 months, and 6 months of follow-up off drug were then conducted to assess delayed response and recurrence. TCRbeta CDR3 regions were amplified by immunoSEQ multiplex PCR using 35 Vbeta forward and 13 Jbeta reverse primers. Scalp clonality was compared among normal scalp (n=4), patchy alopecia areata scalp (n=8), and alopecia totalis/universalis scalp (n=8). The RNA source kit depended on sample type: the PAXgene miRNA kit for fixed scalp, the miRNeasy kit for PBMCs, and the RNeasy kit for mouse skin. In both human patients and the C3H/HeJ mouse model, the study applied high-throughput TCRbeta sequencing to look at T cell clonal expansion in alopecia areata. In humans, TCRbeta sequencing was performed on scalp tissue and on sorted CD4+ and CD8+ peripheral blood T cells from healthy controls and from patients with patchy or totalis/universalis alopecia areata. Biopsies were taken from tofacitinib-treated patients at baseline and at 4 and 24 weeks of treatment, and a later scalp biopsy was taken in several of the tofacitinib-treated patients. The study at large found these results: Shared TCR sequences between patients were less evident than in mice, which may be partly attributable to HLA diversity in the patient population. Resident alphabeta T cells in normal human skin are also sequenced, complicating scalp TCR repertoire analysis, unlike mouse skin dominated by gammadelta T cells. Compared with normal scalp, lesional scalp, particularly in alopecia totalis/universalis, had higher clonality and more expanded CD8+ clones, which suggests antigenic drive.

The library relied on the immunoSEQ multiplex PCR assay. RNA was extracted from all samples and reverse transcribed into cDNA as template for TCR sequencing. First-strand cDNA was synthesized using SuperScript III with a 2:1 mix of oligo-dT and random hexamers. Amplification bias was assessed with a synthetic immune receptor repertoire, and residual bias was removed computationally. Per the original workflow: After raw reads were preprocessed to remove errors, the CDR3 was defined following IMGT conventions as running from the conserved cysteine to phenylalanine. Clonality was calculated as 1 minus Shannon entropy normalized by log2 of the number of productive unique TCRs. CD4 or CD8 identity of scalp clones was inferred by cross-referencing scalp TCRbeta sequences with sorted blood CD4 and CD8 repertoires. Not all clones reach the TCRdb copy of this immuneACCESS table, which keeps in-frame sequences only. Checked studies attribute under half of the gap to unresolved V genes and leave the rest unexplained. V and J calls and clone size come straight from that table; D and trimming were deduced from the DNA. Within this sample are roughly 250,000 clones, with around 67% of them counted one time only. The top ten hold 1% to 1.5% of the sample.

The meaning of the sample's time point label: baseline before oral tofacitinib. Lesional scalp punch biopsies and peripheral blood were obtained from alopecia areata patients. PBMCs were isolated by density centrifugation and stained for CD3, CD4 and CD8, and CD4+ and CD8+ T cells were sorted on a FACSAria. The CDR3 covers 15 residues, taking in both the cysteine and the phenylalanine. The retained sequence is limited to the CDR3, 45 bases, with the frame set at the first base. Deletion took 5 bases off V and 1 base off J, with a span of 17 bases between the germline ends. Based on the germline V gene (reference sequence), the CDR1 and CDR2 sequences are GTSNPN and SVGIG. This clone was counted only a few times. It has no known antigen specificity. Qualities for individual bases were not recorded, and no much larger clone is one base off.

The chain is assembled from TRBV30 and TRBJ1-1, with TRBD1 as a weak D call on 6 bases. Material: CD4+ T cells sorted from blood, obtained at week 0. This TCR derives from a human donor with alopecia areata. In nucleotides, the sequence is TGTGCCTGGTCGACCAGGACAGCCAGGAACACTGAAGCTTTCTTT. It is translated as CAWSTRTARNTEAFF.